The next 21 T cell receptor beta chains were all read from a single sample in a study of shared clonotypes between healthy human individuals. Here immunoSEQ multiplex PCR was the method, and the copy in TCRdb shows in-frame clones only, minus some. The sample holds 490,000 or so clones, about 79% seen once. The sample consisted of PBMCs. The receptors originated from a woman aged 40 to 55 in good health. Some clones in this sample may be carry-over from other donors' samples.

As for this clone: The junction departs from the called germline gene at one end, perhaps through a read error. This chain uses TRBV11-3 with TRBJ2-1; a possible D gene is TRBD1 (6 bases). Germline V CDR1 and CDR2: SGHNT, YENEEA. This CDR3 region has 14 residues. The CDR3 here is CANSLGAGSDEQFF. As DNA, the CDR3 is TGTGCCAACAGCTTGGGGGCAGGGAGCGATGAGCAGTTCTTC. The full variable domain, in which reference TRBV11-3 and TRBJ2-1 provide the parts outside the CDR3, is EAGVVQSPRYKIIEKKQPVAFWCNPISGHNTLYWYLQNLGQGPELLIRYENEEAVDDSQLPKDRFSAERLKGVDSTLKIQPAELGDSAVYLCANSLGAGSDEQFFGPGTRLTVL.

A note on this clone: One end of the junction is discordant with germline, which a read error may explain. CDR3 sequence: CAGSFDAAGNSPLHF. The CDR3 DNA reads TGTGCCGGCAGCTTTGACGCGGCCGGTAATTCACCCCTCCACTTT. The J gene is TRBJ1-6, the V gene TRBV7-9; D unresolved. The CDR3 sequence is 15 residues long. In germline, CDR1 is SEHNR, CDR2 FQNEAQ (reference sequence).

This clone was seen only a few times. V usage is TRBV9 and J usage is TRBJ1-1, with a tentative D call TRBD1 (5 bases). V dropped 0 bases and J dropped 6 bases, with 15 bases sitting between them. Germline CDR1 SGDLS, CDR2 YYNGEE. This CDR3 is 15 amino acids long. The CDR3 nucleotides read TGTGCCAGCAGCGTAGAGGGGACCGGGTCCCCTGAAGCTTTCTTT. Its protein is CASSVEGTGSPEAFF. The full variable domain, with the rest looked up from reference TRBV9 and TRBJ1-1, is DSGVTQTPKHLITATGQRVTLRCSPRSGDLSVYWYQQSLDQGLQFLIQYYNGEERAKGNILERFSAQQFPDLHSELNLSSLELGDSALYFCASSVEGTGSPEAFFGQGTRLTVV.

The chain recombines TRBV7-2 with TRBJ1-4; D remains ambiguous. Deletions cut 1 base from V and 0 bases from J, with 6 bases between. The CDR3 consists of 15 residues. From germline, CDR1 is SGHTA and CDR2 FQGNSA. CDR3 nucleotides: TGTGCCAGCAGCTTAGATGGAGCAACTAATGAAAAACTGTTTTTT. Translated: CASSLDGATNEKLFF.

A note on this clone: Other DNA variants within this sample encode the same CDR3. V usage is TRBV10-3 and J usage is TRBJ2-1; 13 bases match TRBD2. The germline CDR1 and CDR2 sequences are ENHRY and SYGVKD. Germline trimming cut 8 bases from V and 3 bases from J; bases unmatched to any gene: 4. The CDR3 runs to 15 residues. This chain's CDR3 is CAIRRTSGGYNEQFF. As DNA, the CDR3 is TGTGCCATCCGTAGGACTAGCGGGGGCTACAATGAGCAGTTCTTC.

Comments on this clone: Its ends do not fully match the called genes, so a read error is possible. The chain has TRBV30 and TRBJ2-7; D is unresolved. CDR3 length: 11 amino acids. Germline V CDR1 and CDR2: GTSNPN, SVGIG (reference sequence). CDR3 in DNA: TGTGCCTGGAGTACCATCTACGAGCAGCACTTC. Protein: CAWSTIYEQHF. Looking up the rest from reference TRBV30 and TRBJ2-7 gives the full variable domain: SQTIHQWPATLVQPVGSPLSLECTVEGTSNPNLYWYRQAAGRGLQLLFYSVGIGQISSEVPQNLSASRPQDRQFILSSKKLLLSDSGFYLCAWSTIYEQHFGPGTRLTVT.

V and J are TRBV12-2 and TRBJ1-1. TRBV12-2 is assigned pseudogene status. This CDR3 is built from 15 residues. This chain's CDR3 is CASRPRGGTHTEAFF. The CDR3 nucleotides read TGTGCAAGTCGCCCCCGAGGCGGCACCCACACTGAAGCTTTCTTT.

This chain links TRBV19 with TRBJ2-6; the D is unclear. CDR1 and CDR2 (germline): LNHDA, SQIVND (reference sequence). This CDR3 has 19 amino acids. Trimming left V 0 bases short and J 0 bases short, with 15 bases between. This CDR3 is CASSIDFVAASSGANVLTF. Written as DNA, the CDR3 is TGTGCCAGTAGTATAGATTTTGTGGCAGCCTCCTCTGGGGCCAACGTCCTGACTTTC.

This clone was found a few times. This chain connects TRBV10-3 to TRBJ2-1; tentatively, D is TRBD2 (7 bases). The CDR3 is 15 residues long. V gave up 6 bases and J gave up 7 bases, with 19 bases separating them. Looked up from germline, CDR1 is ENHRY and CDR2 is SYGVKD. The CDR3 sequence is CAIRQAGQVGNEQFF. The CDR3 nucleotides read TGTGCCATCAGGCAAGCGGGACAAGTGGGGAATGAGCAGTTCTTC.

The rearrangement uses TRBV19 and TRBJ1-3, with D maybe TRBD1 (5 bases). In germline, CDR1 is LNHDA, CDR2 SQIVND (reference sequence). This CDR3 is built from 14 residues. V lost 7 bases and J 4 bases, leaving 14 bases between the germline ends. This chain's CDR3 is CASNKKGTGNTIYF. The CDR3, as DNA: TGTGCCAGTAATAAGAAGGGGACCGGAAACACCATATATTTT.

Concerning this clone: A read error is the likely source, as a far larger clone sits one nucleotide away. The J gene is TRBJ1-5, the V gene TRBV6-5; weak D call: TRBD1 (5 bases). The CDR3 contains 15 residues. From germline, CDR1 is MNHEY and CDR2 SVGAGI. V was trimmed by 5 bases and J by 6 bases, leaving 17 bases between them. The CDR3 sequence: CASSLQWGGSQPQHF. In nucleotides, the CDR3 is TGTGCCAGCAGTCTACAGTGGGGGGGGAGTCAGCCCCAGCATTTT.

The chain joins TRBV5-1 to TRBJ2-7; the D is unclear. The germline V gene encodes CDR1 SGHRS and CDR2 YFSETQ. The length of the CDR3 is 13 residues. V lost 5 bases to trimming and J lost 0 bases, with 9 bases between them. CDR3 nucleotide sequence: TGCGCCAGCAGTATAGGACGCTCCTACGAGCAGTACTTC. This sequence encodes CASSIGRSYEQYF.

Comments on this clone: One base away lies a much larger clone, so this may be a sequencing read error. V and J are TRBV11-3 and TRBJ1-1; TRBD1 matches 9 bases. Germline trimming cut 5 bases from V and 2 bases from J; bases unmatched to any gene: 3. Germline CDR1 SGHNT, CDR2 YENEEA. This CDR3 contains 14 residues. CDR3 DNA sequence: TGTGCCAGCAGCCCGGGACAGGGCAACACTGAAGCTTTCTTT. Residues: CASSPGQGNTEAFF.

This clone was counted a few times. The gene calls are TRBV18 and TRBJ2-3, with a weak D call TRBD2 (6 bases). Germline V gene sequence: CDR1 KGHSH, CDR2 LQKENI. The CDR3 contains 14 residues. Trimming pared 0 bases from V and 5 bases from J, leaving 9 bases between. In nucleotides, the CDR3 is TGTGCCAGCTCACCACCGCTGGGAGGAGATACGCAGTATTTT. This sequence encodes CASSPPLGGDTQYF. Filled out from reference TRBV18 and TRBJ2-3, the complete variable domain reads NAGVMQNPRHLVRRRGQEARLRCSPMKGHSHVYWYRQLPEEGLKFMVYLQKENIIDESGMPKERFSAEFPKEGPSILRIQQVVRGDSAAYFCASSPPLGGDTQYFGPGTRLTVL.

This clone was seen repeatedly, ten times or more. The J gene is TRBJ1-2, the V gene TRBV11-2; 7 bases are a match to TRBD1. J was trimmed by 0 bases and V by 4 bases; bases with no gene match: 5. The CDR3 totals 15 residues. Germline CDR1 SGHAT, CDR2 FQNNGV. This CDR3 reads CASSSNRGSNYGYTF. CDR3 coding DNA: TGTGCCAGCAGCTCCAACAGGGGCTCTAACTATGGCTACACCTTC.

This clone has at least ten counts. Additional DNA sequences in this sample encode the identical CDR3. Written as DNA, the CDR3 is TGTGCCAGCAGCTTAGTTCGGGCAGGGACGTACGAGCAGTACTTC. Encoded protein: CASSLVRAGTYEQYF. J is TRBJ2-7 and V is TRBV7-9, with D possibly being TRBD1 or TRBD2 (5 bases each). Germline-derived CDR1 and CDR2 are SEHNR and FQNEAQ (reference sequence). CDR3 length equals 15 residues. V gave up 1 base and J gave up 4 bases, with 14 bases separating them.

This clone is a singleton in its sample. The CDR3 protein is CASSLARQGNNEQFF. The DNA for the CDR3 is TGTGCCAGCAGCTTAGCAAGGCAGGGAAACAATGAGCAGTTCTTC. This chain joins TRBV13 and TRBJ2-1; TRBD1 is a possible D gene (5 bases). There are 15 residues in the CDR3. V was shortened by 1 base and J by 5 bases, with 12 bases between the two germline ends. CDR1 is PRHDT and CDR2 is FYEKMQ in the germline V gene (reference sequence).

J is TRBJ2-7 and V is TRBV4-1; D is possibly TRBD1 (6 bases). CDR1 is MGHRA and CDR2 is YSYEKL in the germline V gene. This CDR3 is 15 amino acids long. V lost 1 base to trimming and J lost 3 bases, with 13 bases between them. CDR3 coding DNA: TGCGCCAGCAGCCAAGGAGACAGGAAGGACTACGAGCAGTACTTC. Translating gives CASSQGDRKDYEQYF.

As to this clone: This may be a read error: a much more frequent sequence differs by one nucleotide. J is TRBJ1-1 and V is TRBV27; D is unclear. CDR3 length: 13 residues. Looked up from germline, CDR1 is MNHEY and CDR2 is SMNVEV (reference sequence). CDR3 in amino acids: CASSLGPNIEAFF. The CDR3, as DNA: TGTGCCAGCAGCTTGGGCCCTAACATTGAAGCTTTCTTT.

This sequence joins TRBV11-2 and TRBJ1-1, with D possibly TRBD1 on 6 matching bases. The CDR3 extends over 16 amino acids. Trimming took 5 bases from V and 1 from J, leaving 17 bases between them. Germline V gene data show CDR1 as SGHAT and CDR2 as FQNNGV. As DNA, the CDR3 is TGTGCCAGCAGCCACCCGAGGGGGGGCGCGAACACTGAAGCTTTCTTT. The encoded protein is CASSHPRGGANTEAFF.

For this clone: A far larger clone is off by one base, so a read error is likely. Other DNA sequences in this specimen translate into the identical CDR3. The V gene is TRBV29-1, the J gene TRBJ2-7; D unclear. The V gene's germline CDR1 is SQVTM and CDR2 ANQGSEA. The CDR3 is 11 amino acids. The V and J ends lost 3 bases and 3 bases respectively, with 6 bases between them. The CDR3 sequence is CSVDSGYEQYF. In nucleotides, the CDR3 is TGCAGCGTTGATTCGGGCTACGAGCAGTACTTC.